A single sample gave rise to the 15 T cell receptor beta chains below, sequenced in a study of control samples from healthy donors and cancer patients. Some clones are missing from TCRdb's copy, which holds only in-frame ones; the method was immunoSEQ multiplex PCR. The sample has 45,000 to 70,000 clones; around 93% are singletons. Sequencing used PBMCs. The origin of the receptors is a man aged 25 to 45 with colorectal cancer.

The chain combines TRBV18 with TRBJ2-7; D ambiguous. V was trimmed by 6 bases and J by 2 bases, leaving 11 bases between them. Looked up from germline, CDR1 is KGHSH and CDR2 is LQKENI. The CDR3 is made up of 13 amino acids. CDR3 protein: CASSQDGTYEQYF. The CDR3 bases are TGTGCCAGCTCTCAGGACGGAACCTACGAGCAGTACTTC.

The chain joins TRBV4-1 to TRBJ2-3; 14 bases agree with TRBD2. The CDR3 runs 17 residues. CDR1 is MGHRA and CDR2 is YSYEKL in the germline V gene. The V segment lost 5 bases and the J segment 2 bases; nucleotides outside the gene matches: 6. The CDR3 sequence: CASSSSGLAGDTDTQYF. The DNA of the CDR3 is TGCGCCAGCAGCTCATCGGGACTAGCGGGGGACACAGATACGCAGTATTTT.

Concerning this clone: The germline gene is not matched at one end of the junction; a read error may be the cause. CDR3 coding DNA: TGTGCTACCAGGGGAATGAGCAATCAGCCCCAGCATTTT. Its protein is CATRGMSNQPQHF. The J gene is TRBJ1-5, the V gene TRBV15; D is perhaps TRBD1 (6 bases). Germline-derived CDR1 and CDR2 are LNHNV and YYDKDF (reference sequence). This CDR3 spans 13 amino acids.

This sequence joins TRBV24-1 and TRBJ1-2; D gene ambiguous. This CDR3 is built from 12 residues. The germline V and J ends were trimmed by 5 bases and 4 bases, with 7 bases remaining between them. The germline V gene has CDR1 KGHDR and CDR2 SFDVKD. CDR3 residues: CATSVAGYGYTF. The CDR3 nucleotides read TGTGCCACCAGTGTTGCAGGCTATGGCTACACCTTC.

J is TRBJ1-6 and V is TRBV19; 7 bases line up with TRBD1. This CDR3 has 14 residues. Germline loops: CDR1 LNHDA, CDR2 SQIVND (reference sequence). J was trimmed by 9 bases and V by 7 bases; bases with no gene match: 9. DNA for the CDR3: TGTGCCAGTAAGTTAGCCAGGGGGAGTTCACCCCTCCACTTT. The encoded protein is CASKLARGSSPLHF.

The chain has TRBV2 and TRBJ1-5; D is unclear. This CDR3 has 14 residues. Germline assignment: CDR1 SNHLY and CDR2 FYNNEI. V dropped 7 bases and J dropped 4 bases, with 14 bases sitting between them. In nucleotides, the CDR3 is TGTGCCAGCACCCGGCAGGCCCTGAATCAGCCCCAGCATTTT. Translated, it gives CASTRQALNQPQHF. Variable domain in full (rest from reference TRBV2 and TRBJ1-5): EPEVTQTPSHQVTQMGQEVILRCVPISNHLYFYWYRQILGQKVEFLVSFYNNEISEKSEIFDDQFSVERPDGSNFTLKIRSTKLEDSAMYFCASTRQALNQPQHFGDGTRLSIL.

The rearrangement joins TRBV19 to TRBJ2-6; possible D gene TRBD2, 6 bases. V was clipped by 3 bases and J by 4 bases, with 13 bases between them. Germline V gene lookup returns CDR1 LNHDA and CDR2 SQIVND (reference sequence). The CDR3 is 16 amino acids. CDR3 loop: CASSIQGGGGANVLTF. CDR3 nucleotide sequence: TGTGCCAGTAGTATCCAGGGAGGAGGAGGGGCCAACGTCCTGACTTTC. Full variable domain (remainder filled in from reference TRBV19 and TRBJ2-6): DGGITQSPKYLFRKEGQNVTLSCEQNLNHDAMYWYRQDPGQGLRLIYYSQIVNDFQKGDIAEGYSVSREKKESFPLTVTSAQKNPTAFYLCASSIQGGGGANVLTFGAGSRLTVL.

V is TRBV20-1 and J is TRBJ1-2, with D maybe TRBD1 (5 bases). The CDR3 totals 14 residues. Trimming pared 6 bases from V and 1 base from J, leaving 15 bases between. Germline lookup yields CDR1 DFQATT and CDR2 SNEGSKA (reference sequence). CDR3 bases: TGCAGTGCCAGTATTACAGGAGTTAACTATGGCTACACCTTC. This gives the protein CSASITGVNYGYTF.

The chain combines TRBV7-9 with TRBJ2-5; D assignment may be TRBD1 or TRBD2 (6 bases each). There are 15 residues in the CDR3. Trimming stripped 3 bases from V and 5 bases from J, with 16 bases between. Per the germline V gene, CDR1 is SEHNR and CDR2 is FQNEAQ (reference sequence). The CDR3 DNA reads as TGTGCCAGCAGCTTTCCCAGGGGAAGCGGGGAGACCCAGTACTTC. Amino acid sequence: CASSFPRGSGETQYF.

The chain joins TRBV29-1 to TRBJ1-1; 7 bases fit TRBD1. Losses at the gene ends were 7 bases for V and 4 bases for J; bases not matched to a gene: 9. CDR3 size: 13 residues. Per the germline V gene, CDR1 is SQVTM and CDR2 is ANQGSEA. CDR3 DNA sequence: TGCAGCGCCTTGACAGGGACGGGCACTGAAGCTTTCTTT. Translating gives CSALTGTGTEAFF. The whole variable domain, filled in from reference TRBV29-1 and TRBJ1-1, reads SAVISQKPSRDICQRGTSLTIQCQVDSQVTMMFWYRQQPGQSLTLIATANQGSEATYESGFVIDKFPISRPNLTFSTLTVSNMSPEDSSIYLCSALTGTGTEAFFGQGTRLTVV.

This clone appeared a single time. This rearrangement joins TRBV5-6 to TRBJ2-7; TRBD1 agrees at 7 bases. This CDR3 is 14 amino acids long. Per the germline V gene, CDR1 is SGHDT and CDR2 is YYEEEE. V trimming: 2 bases; J trimming: 2 bases; junction bases outside the gene matches: 4. Here the CDR3 DNA reads TGTGCCAGCAGCTTTCCGGGACAGACCTACGAGCAGTACTTC. It yields the protein CASSFPGQTYEQYF. The full variable domain, in which reference TRBV5-6 and TRBJ2-7 provide the parts outside the CDR3, is DAGVTQSPTHLIKTRGQQVTLRCSPKSGHDTVSWYQQALGQGPQFIFQYYEEEERQRGNFPDRFSGHQFPNYSSELNVNALLLGDSALYLCASSFPGQTYEQYFGPGTRLTVT.

V gene TRBV2 combines with J gene TRBJ1-1, with 8 nucleotides matching TRBD1. The CDR3 extends over 15 amino acids. The trim removed 4 bases at V and 3 bases at J, leaving 7 bases unmatched. CDR1 and CDR2 from the germline V gene are SNHLY and FYNNEI. The CDR3 region has the DNA TGTGCCAGCAGTGGATTTGGACAGGGATACACTGAAGCTTTCTTT. It codes for CASSGFGQGYTEAFF.

This clone occurred once. The V gene is TRBV19, the J gene TRBJ1-2; the D is unclear. Germline CDR1 LNHDA, CDR2 SQIVND (reference sequence). The CDR3 is 15 amino acids. V was cut by 4 bases and J by 4 bases, with 16 bases left in between. The CDR3: CASSSRRQISYGYTF. The CDR3 region has the DNA TGTGCCAGTAGTAGCCGGAGACAAATAAGCTATGGCTACACCTTC.

The chain carries TRBV7-8 and TRBJ2-5; weak D call: TRBD1 (6 bases). V lost 1 base, J lost 5 bases, and 11 bases lay in between. This CDR3 has 14 residues. Looked up from germline, CDR1 is SGHVS and CDR2 is FQNEAQ. This CDR3 is CASSLVYRGETQYF. CDR3 in DNA: TGTGCCAGCAGCTTAGTATATAGGGGGGAGACCCAGTACTTC.

J is TRBJ1-6 and V is TRBV12-3 or TRBV12-4; D remains unclear. This CDR3 has 13 amino acids. The V end was cut by 2 bases, the J end by 5 bases, with 4 bases between. The DNA for the CDR3 is TGTGCCAGCAGTTTACAGAATAATTCACCCCTCCACTTT. This gives the protein CASSLQNNSPLHF.